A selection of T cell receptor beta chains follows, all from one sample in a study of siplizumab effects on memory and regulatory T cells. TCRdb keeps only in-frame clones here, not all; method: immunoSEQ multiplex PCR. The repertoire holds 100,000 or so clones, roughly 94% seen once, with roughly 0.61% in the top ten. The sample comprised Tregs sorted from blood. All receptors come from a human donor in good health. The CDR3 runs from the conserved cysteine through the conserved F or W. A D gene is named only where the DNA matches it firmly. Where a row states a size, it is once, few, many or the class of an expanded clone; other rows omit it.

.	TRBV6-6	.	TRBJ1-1	TGTGCCAGCAGTTACTCACGGGGTATTGCCAGAAGGGGAGCTTTCTTT	CASSYSRGIARRGAFF
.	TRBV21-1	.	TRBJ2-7	TGTGCCAGCAGCAGGTCTCCCCCGGGGGGGCGAACAACCTACGAGCAGTACTTC	CASSRSPPGGRTTYEQYF
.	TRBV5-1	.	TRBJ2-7	TGCGCCAGCAGCTTGGTTTACGGGAGCTCCTACGAGCAGTACTTC	CASSLVYGSSYEQYF
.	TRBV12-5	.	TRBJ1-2	TGTGCTAGTGGTTCCACCCCGACAGCATCTGATGGCTACACCTTC	CASGSTPTASDGYTF
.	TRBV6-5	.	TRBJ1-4	TGTGCCAGCACTCGCCGCCCCAGGGAGGGCGAAAAACTGTTTTTT	CASTRRPREGEKLFF
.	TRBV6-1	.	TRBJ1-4	TGTGCCAGCAGTGACGGTGGTTTAACCGAAGATCGAAAACTGTTTTTT	CASSDGGLTEDRKLFF
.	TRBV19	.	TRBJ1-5	TGTGCCAGTAGTATAGATCCCGAGGGAGGAGGTCAGCCCCAGCATTTT	CASSIDPEGGGQPQHF
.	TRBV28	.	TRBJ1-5	TGTGCCAGCTCTCATAGGGGGGGCTATCAGAGCAATCAGCCCCAGCATTTT	CASSHRGGYQSNQPQHF
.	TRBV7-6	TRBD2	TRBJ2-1	TGTGCCAGCAGCGGCGATAGGCTAGCGGGACTGAATGAGCAGTTCTTC	CASSGDRLAGLNEQFF
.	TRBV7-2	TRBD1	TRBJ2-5	TGTGCCAGCAGCCCGCCGGGACAGAGGGTCCAAGAGACCCAGTACTTC	CASSPPGQRVQETQYF
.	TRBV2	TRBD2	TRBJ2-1	TGTGCCAGCAATCGGCCAGGACTAGGTGTCAATGAGCAGTTCTTC	CASNRPGLGVNEQFF
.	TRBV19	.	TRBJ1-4	TGTGCCAGTACTCTTCGGGCCCTGAGGAGTGAAAAACTGTTTTTT	CASTLRALRSEKLFF
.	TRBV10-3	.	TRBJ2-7	TGTGCCATCAGTGACCCCTCAAACCAGGTAATCTACGAGCAGTACTTC	CAISDPSNQVIYEQYF
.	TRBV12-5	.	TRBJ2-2	TGTGCTAGTGGTTCGACCGCCACAGCGCCCGGGGAGCTGTTTTTT	CASGSTATAPGELFF
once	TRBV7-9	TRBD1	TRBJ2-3	TGTGCCAGCAGCTTAGCAGGGGGCCTAGATACGCAGTATTTT	CASSLAGGLDTQYF
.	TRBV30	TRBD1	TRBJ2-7	TGTGCCTGGAGTCAAACAGGGGACGAGCAGTACTTC	CAWSQTGDEQYF
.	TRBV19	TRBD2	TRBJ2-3	TGTGCCAGTAGACTAGCGGGAGAGGATACGCAGTATTTT	CASRLAGEDTQYF
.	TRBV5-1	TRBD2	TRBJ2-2	TGCGCCAGCAAACTAGCGTCGAACACCGGGGAGCTGTTTTTT	CASKLASNTGELFF
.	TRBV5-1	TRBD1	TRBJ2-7	TGCGCCAGCAGCTCCCCGGACGGACAGGGAAGTAGTGAAGGGGCCTACGAGCAGTACTTC	CASSSPDGQGSSEGAYEQYF
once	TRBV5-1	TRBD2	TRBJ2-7	TGCGCCAGCAGCTTGGTAGCGGGGTACGAGCAGTACTTC	CASSLVAGYEQYF
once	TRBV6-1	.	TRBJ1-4	TGTGCCAGCAGTGGCGAAGGCGCGGGTGAAAAACTGTTTTTT	CASSGEGAGEKLFF
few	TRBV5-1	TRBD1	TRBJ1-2	TGCGCCAGCAGCTTGGGGGATGGGACAGGGGAGGATCGCTACACCTTC	CASSLGDGTGEDRYTF
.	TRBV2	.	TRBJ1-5	TGTGCCAGCAGTGAACCAGAGTCTCAGCCCCAGCATTTT	CASSEPESQPQHF
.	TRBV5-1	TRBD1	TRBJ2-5	TGCGCCAGCAGCTCAATAGCCAACAGGGGGTTTATCGAGACCCAGTACTTC	CASSSIANRGFIETQYF
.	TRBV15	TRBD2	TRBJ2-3	TGTGCCACCAGCAGAGTTGGTTATGGACTAGCGCCAGATACGCAGTATTTT	CATSRVGYGLAPDTQYF
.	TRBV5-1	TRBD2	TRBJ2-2	TGCGCCAGCAGCTTACTAGCGTTGAACACCGGGGAGCTGTTTTTT	CASSLLALNTGELFF
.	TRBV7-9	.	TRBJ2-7	TGTGCCAGCAGCTTTGACGTGGGGTTGTTTAATGGGGACGAGCAGTACTTC	CASSFDVGLFNGDEQYF
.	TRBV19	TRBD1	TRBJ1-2	TGTGCCAGTGGACAGGCCTATGGCTACACCTTC	CASGQAYGYTF
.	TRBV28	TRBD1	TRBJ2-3	TGTGCCAGCAGCCGGAGGGACAGGGTTACGCAGTATTTT	CASSRRDRVTQYF
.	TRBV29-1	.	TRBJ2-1	TGCAGCGTTGTAAGGTTCCAGGGGTCTAGCGGAGGCCACCCGGAGTTCTTC	CSVVRFQGSSGGHPEFF
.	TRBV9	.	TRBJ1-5	TGTGCCAGCAGCGTAGATGCGGGCGGGGGCGCGGGCCAGCCCCAGCATTTT	CASSVDAGGGAGQPQHF
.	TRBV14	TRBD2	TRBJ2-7	TGTGCCAGCAGCCATAGGGGACTAGCGGGAGGGAACGAGCAGTACTTC	CASSHRGLAGGNEQYF
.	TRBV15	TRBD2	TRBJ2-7	TGTGCCACCAGCAGAGACCGGCTAGCGGGAGCTAACTACGAGCAGTACTTC	CATSRDRLAGANYEQYF
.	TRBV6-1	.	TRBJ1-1	TGTGCCAGCAGTTGGGAGGCGAAAGCTTTCTTT	CASSWEAKAFF
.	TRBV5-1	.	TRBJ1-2	TGCGCCAGCAGCGGTGGGGATGGAGGGTTGAACTATGGCTACACCTTC	CASSGGDGGLNYGYTF
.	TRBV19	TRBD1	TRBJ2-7	TGTGCCAGTAGTTTACGCATGGACAGGGGGCGAACCTACGAGCAGTACTTC	CASSLRMDRGRTYEQYF
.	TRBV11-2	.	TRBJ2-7	TGTGCCAGCAGCTTAGGGTCTCTCGGAAGGAGCTCCTACGAGCAGTACTTC	CASSLGSLGRSSYEQYF
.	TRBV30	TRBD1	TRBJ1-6	TGTGCCTGGAGTCGGAGGACAGGGACCTATAATTCACCCCTCCACTTT	CAWSRRTGTYNSPLHF
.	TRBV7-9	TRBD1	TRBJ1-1	TGTGCCAGCAGCCAATTGCAGGGGGGGAACACTGAAGCTTTCTTT	CASSQLQGGNTEAFF
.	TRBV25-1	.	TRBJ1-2	TGTGCCAGCAGTGAGGCGGGACCCTATGGCTACACCTTC	CASSEAGPYGYTF
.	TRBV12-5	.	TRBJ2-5	TGTGCTAGTGGTTTTGGTAAGGACAGACACCCTGAGACCCAGTACTTC	CASGFGKDRHPETQYF
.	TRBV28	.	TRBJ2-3	TGTGCCAGCAGTTTATCCAGGCTCACAGATACGCAGTATTTT	CASSLSRLTDTQYF
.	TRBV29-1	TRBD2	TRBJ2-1	TGCAGCGCCCGACGGCTAGCGGGAGTGGATGAGCAGTTCTTC	CSARRLAGVDEQFF
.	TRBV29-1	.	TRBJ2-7	TGCAGCGTTGAGGGTGGAGGGCTCTACGAGCAGTACTTC	CSVEGGGLYEQYF